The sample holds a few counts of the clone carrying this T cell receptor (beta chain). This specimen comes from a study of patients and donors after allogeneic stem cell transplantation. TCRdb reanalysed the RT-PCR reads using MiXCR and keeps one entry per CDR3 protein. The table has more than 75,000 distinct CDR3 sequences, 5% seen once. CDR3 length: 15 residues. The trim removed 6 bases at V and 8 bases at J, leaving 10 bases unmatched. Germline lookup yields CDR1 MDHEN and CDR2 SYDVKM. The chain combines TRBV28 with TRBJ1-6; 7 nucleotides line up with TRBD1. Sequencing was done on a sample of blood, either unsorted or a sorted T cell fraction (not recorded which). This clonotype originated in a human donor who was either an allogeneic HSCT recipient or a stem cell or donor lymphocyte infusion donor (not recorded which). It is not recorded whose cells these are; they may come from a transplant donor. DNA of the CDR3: TGTGCCAGCAGCACTGACAGGGTCGGGTATTCACCCCTCCACTTT. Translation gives CASSTDRVGYSPLHF.